The 20 T cell receptor beta chains below all came from one sample that was sequenced in a study of blood T cell repertoires in COVID-19. The table came from immunoSEQ multiplex PCR; TCRdb's copy has only in-frame clones and leaves some out. The sample contains under 200,000 clones, 88% of which appear only once. The specimen sequenced was peripheral blood. All receptors derive from a man in his fifties who had recovered from COVID-19.

This clone has a handful of counts. The genes are TRBV14 and TRBJ2-7; D is perhaps TRBD1 (5 bases). The CDR3 is made up of 13 amino acids. In germline, CDR1 is SGHDN, CDR2 FVKESK. V was cut by 1 base and J by 6 bases, with 10 bases left in between. The CDR3 nucleotides are TGTGCCAGCAGCCAAGTAACAGGTGGCGAGCAGTACTTC. Translation: CASSQVTGGEQYF.

The chain recombines TRBV11-2 with TRBJ1-1; D is ambiguous. The CDR3 totals 14 residues. Per germline, CDR1 SGHAT and CDR2 FQNNGV. Trimming removed 1 base from V and 4 bases from J, with 10 bases in between. The CDR3 here is CASSLGTWGTEAFF. DNA for the CDR3: TGTGCCAGCAGCTTAGGGACTTGGGGCACTGAAGCTTTCTTT.

This chain joins TRBV27 and TRBJ2-2, with 12 nucleotides matching TRBD2. The V gene end was trimmed by 5 bases and the J gene end by 6 bases; junction bases not matched to a gene: 7. The CDR3 covers 16 residues. CDR1 and CDR2 from the germline V gene are MNHEY and SMNVEV (reference sequence). The CDR3 coding sequence is TGTGCCAGCAGTCCCCAACTAGCGGGGGGCGCCGGGGAGCTGTTTTTT. Translated: CASSPQLAGGAGELFF.

V is TRBV7-2 and J is TRBJ1-6; no clear D gene. Between the trimmed V and J ends, which lost 1 base and 4 bases, there was a span of 8 bases. Germline V gene lookup returns CDR1 SGHTA and CDR2 FQGNSA. The CDR3 runs 15 residues. The CDR3 nucleotides read TGTGCCAGCAGCTTAGGGGCAGTTTATAATTCACCCCTCCACTTT. It is translated as CASSLGAVYNSPLHF.

The chain employs TRBV28 and TRBJ1-2; TRBD1 aligns across 9 bases. J lost 7 bases, V lost 5 bases, and 11 bases had no gene match. The CDR3 is 15 residues long. CDR1 is MDHEN, CDR2 SYDVKM, per germline. CDR3 DNA: TGTGCCAGCAGTCCTCCGGGACAGGGCCTCGCTGGCTACACCTTC. It is translated as CASSPPGQGLAGYTF.

This rearrangement joins TRBV5-1 to TRBJ2-3; D call uncertain. CDR1 and CDR2 (germline): SGHRS, YFSETQ. This CDR3 has 14 amino acids. V lost 6 bases and J 0 bases, leaving 11 bases between the germline ends. The CDR3 nucleotides are TGCGCCAGCACCGATAGCAGTAGCACAGATACGCAGTATTTT. It yields the protein CASTDSSSTDTQYF.

CDR3 region: CASSERRLANEQFF. The CDR3 region has the DNA TGTGCCAGCAGTGAAAGGAGACTAGCGAATGAGCAGTTCTTC. V is TRBV25-1 and J is TRBJ2-1; TRBD2 matches at 8 bases. This CDR3 has 14 amino acids. The V segment lost 2 bases and the J segment 7 bases; nucleotides outside the gene matches: 4. Germline lookup yields CDR1 MGHDK and CDR2 SYGVNS.

The chain is built from TRBV7-9 and TRBJ1-4, with 7 bases that match TRBD1. The V segment lost 1 base and the J segment 6 bases; nucleotides outside the gene matches: 5. This CDR3 is built from 15 residues. Germline loops: CDR1 SEHNR, CDR2 FQNEAQ (reference sequence). This chain's CDR3 is CASSLEGAKDEKLFF. The CDR3 region has the DNA TGTGCCAGCAGCTTAGAGGGGGCGAAGGATGAAAAACTGTTTTTT.

The chain carries TRBV29-1 and TRBJ2-3; 13 bases agree with TRBD2. The ends lost 4 bases at V and 1 base at J; junction bases unmatched: 11. CDR1 is SQVTM and CDR2 is ANQGSEA in the germline V gene. This CDR3 contains 18 residues. The CDR3 is CSVAGTSGAKVGTDTQYF. CDR3 nucleotide sequence: TGCAGCGTTGCTGGGACTAGCGGGGCCAAGGTTGGCACAGATACGCAGTATTTT.

With regard to this clone: The same CDR3 arises from other DNA sequences in this sample as well. The chain links TRBV7-3 to TRBJ2-5, with D possibly being TRBD2 (5 bases). CDR1 SGHTA and CDR2 FQGTGA come from the germline V gene. The V and J ends lost 3 bases and 1 base respectively, with 9 bases between them. The CDR3 has 14 amino acids. CDR3 protein: CASSLSGFQETQYF. The CDR3 DNA reads TGTGCCAGCAGCTTGTCGGGATTCCAAGAGACCCAGTACTTC.

The chain carries TRBV7-2 and TRBJ1-2; D remains unclear. V dropped 0 bases and J dropped 4 bases, with 9 bases sitting between them. Germline lookup yields CDR1 SGHTA and CDR2 FQGNSA. The CDR3 is 14 residues long. CDR3 residues: CASSLALASYGYTF. DNA of the CDR3: TGTGCCAGCAGCTTAGCGCTAGCGAGCTATGGCTACACCTTC. The entire variable domain, with the rest obtained from reference TRBV7-2 and TRBJ1-2, is as follows: GAGVSQSPSNKVTEKGKDVELRCDPISGHTALYWYRQSLGQGLEFLIYFQGNSAPDKSGLPSDRFSAERTGGSVSTLTIQRTQQEDSAVYLCASSLALASYGYTFGSGTRLTVV.

The V gene is TRBV5-1, the J gene TRBJ1-4; D remains unclear. The germline V gene encodes CDR1 SGHRS and CDR2 YFSETQ. V lost 4 bases to trimming and J lost 7 bases, with 14 bases between them. The CDR3 totals 14 residues. CDR3 in DNA: TGCGCCAGCAGCCCCGGGGATCTGGGTGAAAAACTGTTTTTT. It encodes CASSPGDLGEKLFF. Drawing the rest from reference TRBV5-1 and TRBJ1-4, the complete variable domain is KAGVTQTPRYLIKTRGQQVTLSCSPISGHRSVSWYQQTPGQGLQFLFEYFSETQRNKGNFPGRFSGRQFSNSRSEMNVSTLELGDSALYLCASSPGDLGEKLFFGSGTQLSVL.

CDR3 bases: TGTGCCAGCAGCTTATCCCTAGCCCGTAGCACAGATACGCAGTATTTT. Translating gives CASSLSLARSTDTQYF. This chain connects TRBV7-9 to TRBJ2-3; D might be TRBD2 (5 bases). V shed 2 bases and J shed 0 bases, with 12 bases lying between them. The CDR3 totals 16 residues. Germline V gene sequence: CDR1 SEHNR, CDR2 FQNEAQ (reference sequence).

The chain has TRBV12-5 and TRBJ2-1, with 7 bases that match TRBD2. V shed 6 bases, J shed 0 bases, and the junction held 2 bases outside the gene matches. This CDR3 is 14 amino acids long. Germline V lookup: CDR1 LGHNT, CDR2 FRNRAP. Written as DNA, the CDR3 is TGTGCTAGTGGCCAGCGGGACTCCTACAATGAGCAGTTCTTC. It yields the protein CASGQRDSYNEQFF.

CDR3 region: CASSFKDRGLYGYTF. CDR3 nucleotides: TGTGCCAGCAGTTTCAAGGACAGGGGGCTCTATGGCTACACCTTC. V is TRBV28 and J is TRBJ1-2; 11 positions agree with TRBD1. Germline-derived CDR1 and CDR2 are MDHEN and SYDVKM. The CDR3 contains 15 residues. V gave up 3 bases and J gave up 4 bases; unmatched junction bases: 4.

This clone was seen only a few times. The V call is TRBV7-9, the J call TRBJ1-2; D is possibly TRBD1 (5 bases). The germline CDR1 and CDR2 sequences are SEHNR and FQNEAQ (reference sequence). Trimming left V 5 bases short and J 7 bases short, with 11 bases between. The CDR3 contains 12 residues. The CDR3 protein is CASSPPQGGYTF. In nucleotides, the CDR3 is TGTGCCAGCAGCCCCCCCCAGGGTGGCTACACCTTC.

The V call is TRBV6-2 or TRBV6-3, the J call TRBJ2-7; no reliable D call. The germline CDR1 and CDR2 sequences are MNHEY and SVGEGT. V gave up 2 bases and J gave up 3 bases, with 8 bases separating them. The CDR3 runs 13 residues. CDR3 nucleotides: TGTGCCAGCAGTTACGCCCTAGACTACGAGCAGTACTTC. Translation: CASSYALDYEQYF.

In this sample, this clone turned up once. CDR3 residues: CAWMRQVQETQYF. The CDR3 nucleotides are TGTGCCTGGATGCGGCAAGTCCAAGAGACCCAGTACTTC. The genes are TRBV30 and TRBJ2-5; no reliable D call. The ends were cut back, 4 bases at V and 1 base at J, with 10 bases in the middle. The CDR3 length is 13 residues. Germline-derived CDR1 and CDR2 are GTSNPN and SVGIG (reference sequence).

Only one count was recorded for this clone. The chain recombines TRBV6-5 with TRBJ2-7, with unresolved D. There are 15 residues in the CDR3. V was clipped by 6 bases and J by 1 base, with 16 bases between them. Germline V gives CDR1 MNHEY, CDR2 SVGAGI. CDR3 sequence reads: CASSPLVRLSYEQYF. The CDR3 DNA reads TGTGCCAGCAGCCCCCTTGTTCGCCTATCCTACGAGCAGTACTTC.

The count of this clone is one. The chain couples TRBV2 to TRBJ2-1; 9 nucleotides align to TRBD1. The germline gives CDR1 SNHLY, CDR2 FYNNEI. Trimming cost V 6 bases and J 2 bases; bases outside gene matches: 2. The CDR3 covers 14 residues. The CDR3, as DNA: TGTGCCAGCAGGACAGGGGGAGCCTACAATGAGCAGTTCTTC. Protein product: CASRTGGAYNEQFF.